This entry lists 24 T cell receptor beta chains sequenced from one sample in a study of T cells after yellow fever vaccination. Each CDR3 protein is one row after TCRdb ran MiXCR on the 5' RACE reads. The sample has fewer than 450,000 distinct CDR3 sequences; 11% are singletons. Specimen: PBMCs, collected on the day of the first yellow fever vaccination. These receptors came from a man between 18 and 29 years old who received the YFV17D yellow fever vaccine.

The J gene is TRBJ1-6, the V gene TRBV6-1, with D possibly matching TRBD1 (5 bases). CDR1 is MNHNS and CDR2 is SASEGT in the germline V gene. Between the trimmed V and J ends, which lost 5 bases and 7 bases, there was a span of 18 bases. The CDR3 covers 16 residues. This CDR3 is CASSTTEGVRNSPLHF. DNA of the CDR3: TGTGCCAGCAGTACAACTGAAGGGGTGCGAAATTCACCCCTCCACTTT.

In nucleotides, the CDR3 is TGTGCCAGCAGCCGGGGATCGAAGACTAATGAAAAACTGTTTTTT. Translation: CASSRGSKTNEKLFF. This sequence joins TRBV5-6 and TRBJ1-4; D gene unclear. The CDR3 contains 15 residues. The V and J ends lost 4 bases and 2 bases respectively, with 12 bases between them. Germline V gene sequence: CDR1 SGHDT, CDR2 YYEEEE.

This clonotype has a handful of counts. The chain combines TRBV6-1 with TRBJ1-5; D unclear. Germline values: CDR1 MNHNS, CDR2 SASEGT. This CDR3 is built from 16 residues. V lost 6 bases, J lost 2 bases, and 17 bases lay in between. CDR3 sequence reads: CASRFGKVIGNQPQHF. The CDR3 nucleotides are TGTGCCAGCAGATTCGGGAAGGTTATTGGCAATCAGCCCCAGCATTTT.

The chain couples TRBV18 to TRBJ1-6; TRBD1 agrees at 12 bases. Germline-derived CDR1 and CDR2 are KGHSH and LQKENI. This CDR3 has 16 amino acids. Trimming removed 3 bases from V and 9 bases from J; junction bases left unmatched: 6. In DNA, the CDR3 is TGTGCCAGCTCACCCCCGGGACAGGGGGCCGGTTCACCCCTCCACTTT. It codes for CASSPPGQGAGSPLHF.

The table lists this clonotype with a few counts. The gene calls are TRBV15 and TRBJ2-5, with 8 positions matching TRBD2. The germline V gene has CDR1 LNHNV and CDR2 YYDKDF (reference sequence). Unmatched junction bases numbered 8, after V lost 3 bases and J lost 5 bases. This CDR3 has 15 amino acids. This CDR3 reads CATSSSRGGLETQYF. DNA for the CDR3: TGTGCCACCAGCAGTAGCCGGGGGGGGTTGGAGACCCAGTACTTC.

The CDR3, as DNA: TGCGCCAGCAGCCAAGATCTGGGGGGGGCCTACAATGAGCAGTTCTTC. Translated: CASSQDLGGAYNEQFF. V and J are TRBV4-3 and TRBJ2-1; 7 positions agree with TRBD2. The CDR3 totals 16 residues. Germline values: CDR1 LGHNA, CDR2 YSLEER. Trimming removed 0 bases from V and 2 bases from J; junction bases left unmatched: 4.

This clonotype has more than one count but fewer than ten. The junction departs from germline at one end; a sequencing error may be responsible. V is TRBV4-2 and J is TRBJ2-1; 12 positions agree with TRBD2. The CDR3 sequence is 14 residues long. Per the germline V gene, CDR1 is LGHNA and CDR2 is YNFKEQ. As DNA, the CDR3 is TGTGCCAGCAGCCAAGATCTGCGACTAGCGGGGGCCAACTTC. This sequence encodes CASSQDLRLAGANF.

Ten or more counts support this clonotype. This chain links TRBV4-3 with TRBJ2-5; the D call may be TRBD1 or TRBD2 (5 bases each). The CDR3 extends over 14 amino acids. Germline lookup yields CDR1 LGHNA and CDR2 YSLEER. V was trimmed by 3 bases and J by 2 bases, leaving 10 bases between them. CDR3 loop: CASSQGTSQETQYF. The CDR3 coding sequence is TGCGCCAGCAGCCAGGGGACGTCTCAAGAGACCCAGTACTTC.

The rearrangement uses TRBV7-9 and TRBJ1-4; the D gene is possibly TRBD1 (5 bases). From germline, CDR1 is SEHNR and CDR2 FQNEAQ (reference sequence). Trimming took off 4 bases at V and 8 bases at J, with 14 bases between the two ends. The CDR3 has 14 amino acids. CDR3 sequence (DNA): TGTGCCAGCAGCTCCCGGGGGGAAAGGGAAAAACTGTTTTTT. Translating gives CASSSRGEREKLFF.

Only a few counts were recorded for this clonotype. The chain has TRBV28 and TRBJ1-6; D is perhaps TRBD1 (5 bases). The CDR3 extends over 15 amino acids. Trimming took 6 bases from V and 10 from J, leaving 19 bases between them. Germline CDR1 MDHEN, CDR2 SYDVKM. Here the CDR3 reads CASSPFDLRGSPLHF. CDR3 in DNA: TGTGCCAGCAGCCCCTTCGACCTTCGGGGCTCACCCCTCCACTTT.

In this sample, this clonotype turned up a few times. This chain uses TRBV2 with TRBJ2-4; TRBD2 is a possible D gene (6 bases). CDR3 size: 13 residues. Germline loops: CDR1 SNHLY, CDR2 FYNNEI. The V end lost 6 bases, the J end lost 6 bases, and 12 bases lay between the germline ends. Written as DNA, the CDR3 is TGTGCCAGCAGAGCCGGCGGGACAAACATTCAGTACTTC. It translates to CASRAGGTNIQYF.

The sample holds a few counts of this clonotype. This chain links TRBV5-6 with TRBJ2-7; unclear D gene. Between the trimmed V and J ends, which lost 4 bases and 3 bases, there was a span of 8 bases. CDR1 SGHDT and CDR2 YYEEEE come from the germline V gene. The CDR3 runs 12 residues. CDR3 amino acids: CASSANHYEQYV. The CDR3 DNA sequence: TGTGCCAGCAGCGCCAACCACTACGAGCAGTACGTC.

This clonotype showed up many times. This chain joins TRBV12-3 or TRBV12-4 and TRBJ1-1, with D maybe TRBD1 (6 bases). The CDR3 length is 14 residues. V was trimmed by 6 bases and J by 7 bases, leaving 18 bases between them. This CDR3 is CASSPDRTVNEAFF. In nucleotides, the CDR3 is TGTGCCAGCAGCCCAGACAGGACAGTCAATGAAGCTTTCTTT.

This clonotype was observed many times. CDR3 protein: CASRPTSGGPRYNEQFF. Here the CDR3 DNA reads TGCGCCAGCAGACCCACTAGCGGGGGGCCCCGATACAATGAGCAGTTCTTC. The rearrangement joins TRBV10-2 to TRBJ2-1; 12 bases fit TRBD2. V dropped 6 bases and J dropped 4; count of bases not matched to a gene: 10. The length of the CDR3 is 17 residues. Per germline, CDR1 WSHSY and CDR2 SAAADI.

The chain uses TRBV24-1 and TRBJ2-7, with D hard to call. Germline V gives CDR1 KGHDR, CDR2 SFDVKD. V was shortened by 5 bases and J by 2 bases, with 6 bases between the two germline ends. The CDR3 totals 12 residues. The DNA for the CDR3 is TGTGCCACCAGTGGCGCTACCTACGAGCAGTACTTC. It codes for CATSGATYEQYF.

The V and J genes are TRBV20-1 and TRBJ1-1; perhaps TRBD1 as D (5 bases). The CDR3 length is 13 residues. The germline CDR1 and CDR2 sequences are DFQATT and SNEGSKA (reference sequence). V shed 6 bases and J shed 3 bases, with 14 bases lying between them. CDR3 region: CSASAGGDTEAFF. CDR3 nucleotide sequence: TGCAGTGCCAGCGCGGGGGGAGACACTGAAGCTTTCTTT.

This clonotype was detected ten times or more. This rearrangement joins TRBV5-1 to TRBJ2-3, with TRBD1 as a possible D gene (5 bases). Looked up from germline, CDR1 is SGHRS and CDR2 is YFSETQ. V was pared by 0 bases and J by 4 bases, with 12 bases between. There are 15 residues in the CDR3. The CDR3 DNA follows: TGCGCCAGCAGCTTGGGGGCAGGGTCCCCAGATACGCAGTATTTT. It codes for CASSLGAGSPDTQYF.

There are a few counts of this clonotype. The chain combines TRBV12-3 or TRBV12-4 with TRBJ2-7, with D possibly TRBD1 on 5 matching bases. CDR3 length equals 14 residues. Trimming cost V 5 bases and J 1 base, with 12 bases left between them. The DNA for the CDR3 is TGTGCCAGCAGTATCGGACACTTTTCCTACGAGCAGTACTTC. Its protein product is CASSIGHFSYEQYF.

The chain is built from TRBV5-1 and TRBJ1-2; 8 positions match TRBD1. V lost 4 bases to trimming and J lost 0 bases; unmatched junction nucleotides: 2. From germline, CDR1 is SGHRS and CDR2 YFSETQ. The CDR3 totals 14 residues. CDR3 bases: TGCGCCAGCAGCACGGGACAGGCTAACTATGGCTACACCTTC. Protein product: CASSTGQANYGYTF.

On this clonotype: Germline and junction disagree at one end, which may indicate a read error. Here the CDR3 DNA reads TGCGCCAGCAGAGCGTACCAAGAGGCCCAGTACTTC. It encodes CASRAYQEAQYF. This chain joins TRBV10-2 and TRBJ2-5, with D unclear. CDR1 WSHSY and CDR2 SAAADI come from the germline V gene. The CDR3 length is 12 residues.

The chain employs TRBV6-2 or TRBV6-3 and TRBJ2-3; no clear D gene. V shed 7 bases and J shed 0 bases, with 8 bases lying between them. The CDR3 length is 13 residues. CDR1 is MNHEY and CDR2 is SVGEGT in the germline V gene. The CDR3 loop is CASIKSSTDTQYF. As DNA, the CDR3 is TGTGCCAGCATCAAATCTAGCACAGATACGCAGTATTTT.

The CDR3 DNA reads as TGTGCCAGCAGCACTCGGGGACAGGGGGTCACCGGGGAGCTGTTTTTT. This codes for CASSTRGQGVTGELFF. V gene TRBV7-2 combines with J gene TRBJ2-2, with TRBD1 matching 11 bases. The trim removed 5 bases at V and 4 bases at J, leaving 6 bases unmatched. From germline, CDR1 is SGHTA and CDR2 FQGNSA. This CDR3 comprises 16 residues.

This clonotype has at least ten counts. The chain has TRBV7-9 and TRBJ2-7; TRBD1 agrees at 9 bases. Germline-derived CDR1 and CDR2 are SEHNR and FQNEAQ (reference sequence). The CDR3 is made up of 14 amino acids. The V and J ends lost 0 bases and 4 bases, in that order; junction bases with no gene match: 1. The CDR3 region is CASSLAGQGYEQYF. DNA of the CDR3: TGTGCCAGCAGCTTAGCAGGACAGGGGTACGAGCAGTACTTC.

Written as DNA, the CDR3 is TGTGCCAGCAGTTTGGGGGGGGCGTATGAGCAGTTCTTC. It translates to CASSLGGAYEQFF. This chain links TRBV28 with TRBJ2-1; TRBD2 might be the D (7 bases). CDR1 is MDHEN and CDR2 is SYDVKM in the germline V gene. Trimming shortened V by 3 bases and J by 8 bases, and 11 bases separated the two germline ends. This CDR3 region has 13 residues. The full variable domain, rest sourced from reference TRBV28 and TRBJ2-1, is DVKVTQSSRYLVKRTGEKVFLECVQDMDHENMFWYRQDPGLGLRLIYFSYDVKMKEKGDIPEGYSVSREKKERFSLILESASTNQTSMYLCASSLGGAYEQFFGPGTRLTVL.